The entry that follows covers one T cell receptor (beta chain) sequence. These data come from a study of control samples from healthy donors and cancer patients. The V and J ends lost 10 bases and 1 base, in that order; junction bases with no gene match: 13. The length of the CDR3 is 16 residues. CDR1 ENHRY and CDR2 SYGVKD come from the germline V gene. Sequencing used immunoSEQ multiplex PCR; TCRdb keeps in-frame clones, though not all of them. The sample carries about 140,000 clones, 94% recorded once. This clonotype was sampled from a man aged 40-49 years in good health. Sequenced material: blood. The chain joins TRBV10-3 to TRBJ1-1; 9 positions match TRBD1. DNA for the CDR3: TGTGCCACCCTACGAAAGGGACAGGGATCGAACACTGAAGCTTTCTTT. Translating gives CATLRKGQGSNTEAFF.